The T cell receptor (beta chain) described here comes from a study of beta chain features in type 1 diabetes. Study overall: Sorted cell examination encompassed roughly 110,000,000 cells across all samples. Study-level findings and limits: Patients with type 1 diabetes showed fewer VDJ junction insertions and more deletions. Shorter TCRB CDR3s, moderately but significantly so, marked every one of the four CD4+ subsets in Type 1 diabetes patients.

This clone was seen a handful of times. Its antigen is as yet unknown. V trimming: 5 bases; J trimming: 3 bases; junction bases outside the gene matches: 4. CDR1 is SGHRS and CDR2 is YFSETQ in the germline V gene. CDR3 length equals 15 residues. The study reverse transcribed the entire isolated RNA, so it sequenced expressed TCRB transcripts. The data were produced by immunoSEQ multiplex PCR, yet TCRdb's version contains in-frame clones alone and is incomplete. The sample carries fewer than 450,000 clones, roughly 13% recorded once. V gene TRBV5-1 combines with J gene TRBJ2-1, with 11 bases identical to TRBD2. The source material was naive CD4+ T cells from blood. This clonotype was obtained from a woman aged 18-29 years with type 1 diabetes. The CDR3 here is CASRPLAGGYNEQFF. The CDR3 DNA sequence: TGCGCCAGCAGACCCCTAGCGGGGGGCTACAATGAGCAGTTCTTC.